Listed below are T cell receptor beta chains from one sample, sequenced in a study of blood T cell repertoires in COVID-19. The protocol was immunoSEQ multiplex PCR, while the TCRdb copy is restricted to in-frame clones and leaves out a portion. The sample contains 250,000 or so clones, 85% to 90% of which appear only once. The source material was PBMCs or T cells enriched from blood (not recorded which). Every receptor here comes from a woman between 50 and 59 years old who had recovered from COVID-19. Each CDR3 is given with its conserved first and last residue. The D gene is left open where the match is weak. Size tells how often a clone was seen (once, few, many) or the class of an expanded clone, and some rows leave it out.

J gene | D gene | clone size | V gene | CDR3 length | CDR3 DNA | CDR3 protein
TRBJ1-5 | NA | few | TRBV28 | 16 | TGTGCCAGCAGTTTAGCGGGCCAATTCGGCAATCAGCCCCAGCATTTT | CASSLAGQFGNQPQHF
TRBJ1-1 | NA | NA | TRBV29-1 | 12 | TGCAGCGTCCTACGGGGGGGATTCGAAGCTTTCTTT | CSVLRGGFEAFF
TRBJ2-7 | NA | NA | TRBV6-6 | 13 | TGTGCCAGCAGTCGATCCTTCGCCTACGAGCAGTACTTC | CASSRSFAYEQYF
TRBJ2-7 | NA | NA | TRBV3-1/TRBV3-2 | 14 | TGTGCCAGCAGCCAGGGCTCGGTCTCCTACGAGCAGTACTTC | CASSQGSVSYEQYF
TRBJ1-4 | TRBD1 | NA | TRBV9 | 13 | TGTGCCAGCAGCCCCCGGACAGGGGAAAAACTGTTTTTT | CASSPRTGEKLFF
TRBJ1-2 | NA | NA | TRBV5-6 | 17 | TGTGCCAGCAGCTTGGTTGGCAGGGGCTATCCTAACTATGGCTACACCTTC | CASSLVGRGYPNYGYTF
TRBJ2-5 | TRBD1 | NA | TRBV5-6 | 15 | TGTGCCAGCAGCGCGACAGGGGAAGGCCAAGAGACCCAGTACTTC | CASSATGEGQETQYF
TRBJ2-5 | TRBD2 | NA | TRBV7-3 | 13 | TGTGCCAGCAGCTTATCGGGGGGTGAGACCCAGTACTTC | CASSLSGGETQYF
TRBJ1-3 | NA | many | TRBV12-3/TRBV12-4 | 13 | TGTGCCAGCAGTCGGAACGGGGGAAACACCATATATTTT | CASSRNGGNTIYF
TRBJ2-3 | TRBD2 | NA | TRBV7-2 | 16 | TGTGCCAGCAGCTTGACTGAACTAGCGGGAGCAGATACGCAGTATTTT | CASSLTELAGADTQYF
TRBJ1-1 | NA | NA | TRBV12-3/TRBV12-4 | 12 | TGTGCCAGCAGAATGTTAAACACTGAAGCTTTCTTT | CASRMLNTEAFF
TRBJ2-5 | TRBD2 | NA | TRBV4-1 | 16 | TGCGCCAGCAGCCAAGATTTAGCGGGCTTTCGAGAGACCCAGTACTTC | CASSQDLAGFRETQYF
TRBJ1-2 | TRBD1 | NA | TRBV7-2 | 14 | TGTGCCAGCAGCCCCGGACAGGGCCACAGTGGCTACACCTTC | CASSPGQGHSGYTF
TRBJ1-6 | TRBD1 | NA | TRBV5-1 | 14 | TGCGCCAGCAGCCCTGGACAGGGCCGAGCCACCCTCCACTTT | CASSPGQGRATLHF
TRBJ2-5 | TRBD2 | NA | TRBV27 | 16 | TGTGCCAGCAGCCCGGGGCCAGCGGGAGCTTTGGGGACCCAGTACTTC | CASSPGPAGALGTQYF
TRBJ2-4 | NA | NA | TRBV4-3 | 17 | TGCGCCAGCAGTCAGACCTACAGGGTGGGAGCCAAAAACATTCAGTACTTC | CASSQTYRVGAKNIQYF
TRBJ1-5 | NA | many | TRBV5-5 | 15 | TGTGCCAGCAGCTTGGTTTGGCAGGGGAATCAGCCCCAGCATTTT | CASSLVWQGNQPQHF
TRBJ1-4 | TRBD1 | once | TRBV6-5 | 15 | TGTGCCAGCAGTTACGGCGACAGGGGGCGTTGGAAACTGTTTTTT | CASSYGDRGRWKLFF
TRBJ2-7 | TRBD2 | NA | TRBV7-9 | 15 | TGTGCCAGCAGCTATGCCGGGACTAGCTCCTACGAGCAGTACTTC | CASSYAGTSSYEQYF
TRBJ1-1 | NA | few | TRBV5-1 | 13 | TGCGCCAGCAGCTCACAGGGGAACACTGAAGCTTTCTTT | CASSSQGNTEAFF
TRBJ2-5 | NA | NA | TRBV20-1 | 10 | TGCAGTGTTCCAGTGGAGACCCAGTACTTC | CSVPVETQYF
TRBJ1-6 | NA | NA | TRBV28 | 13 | TGTGCCAGCTGGACAACCGCATCCTCACCCCTCCACTTT | CASWTTASSPLHF
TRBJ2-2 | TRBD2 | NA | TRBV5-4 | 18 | TGTGCCAGCAGCTTGGGACTAGCGGGAGGAGGGAATGCCGGGGAGCTGTTTTTT | CASSLGLAGGGNAGELFF
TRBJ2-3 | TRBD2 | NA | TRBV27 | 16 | TGTGCCAGCAGTTTACAGACTAGCTCCGGTGCAGATACGCAGTATTTT | CASSLQTSSGADTQYF
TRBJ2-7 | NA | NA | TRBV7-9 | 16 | TGTGCCAGCAGCTCCTCCCTAGGGACTTCCCCCTACGAGCAGTACTTC | CASSSSLGTSPYEQYF
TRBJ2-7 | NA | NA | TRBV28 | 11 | TGTGCCACCGAAGGGGGCTACGAGCAGTACTTC | CATEGGYEQYF
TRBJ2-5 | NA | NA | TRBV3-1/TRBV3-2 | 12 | TGTGCCAGCAGACAGGGTTCAGAGACCCAGTACTTC | CASRQGSETQYF
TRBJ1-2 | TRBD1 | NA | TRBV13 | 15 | TGTGCCAGCAGCCAAGGACAGGGCCCGGGGCATGGCTACACCTTC | CASSQGQGPGHGYTF
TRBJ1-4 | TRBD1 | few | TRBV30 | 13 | TGTGCCTGGGCCGGGACAGGGAACGAAAAACTGTTTTTT | CAWAGTGNEKLFF
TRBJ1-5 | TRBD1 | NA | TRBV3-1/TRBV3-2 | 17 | TGTGCCAGCAGCCAAGAATGGACGGGACAGGGCATCCTGCCCCAGCATTTT | CASSQEWTGQGILPQHF
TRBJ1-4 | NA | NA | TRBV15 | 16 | TGTGCCACCAGCAGAGATTGGGAGGGGCTTAATGAAAAACTGTTTTTT | CATSRDWEGLNEKLFF
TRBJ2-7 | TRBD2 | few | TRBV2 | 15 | TGTGCCAGCAGTTCGGGCGGGAGCGCATACTACGAGCAGTACTTC | CASSSGGSAYYEQYF
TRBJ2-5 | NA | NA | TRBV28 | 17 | TGTGCCAGCAGTTTACCGCCCTCAGGGGCCGGGGGGGAGACCCAGTACTTC | CASSLPPSGAGGETQYF
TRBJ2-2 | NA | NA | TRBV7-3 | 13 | TGTGCCAGCAGCCCCGCCGGGGCCGGGGAGCTGTTTTTT | CASSPAGAGELFF
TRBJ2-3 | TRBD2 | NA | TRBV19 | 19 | TGTGCCAGTAGTATAGTCCTAAGCGCTAGCGGGACATCTACAGATACGCAGTATTTT | CASSIVLSASGTSTDTQYF
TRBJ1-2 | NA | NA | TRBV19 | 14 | TGTGCCAGTAGTATCGAGATGCGCGCAACGGGCTACACCTTC | CASSIEMRATGYTF
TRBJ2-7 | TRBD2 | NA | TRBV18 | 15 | TGTGCCAGCTCACGACTCAGCGGGACCCTTACCGAGCAGTACTTC | CASSRLSGTLTEQYF
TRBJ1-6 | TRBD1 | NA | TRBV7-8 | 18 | TGTGCCAGCAGCTCCAAGACAGGGACTAGGTCCTATAATTCACCCCTCCACTTT | CASSSKTGTRSYNSPLHF
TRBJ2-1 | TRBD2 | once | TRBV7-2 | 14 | TGTGCCAGCAGCGAGCCTAGCGGGAGGAATGAGCAGTTCTTC | CASSEPSGRNEQFF
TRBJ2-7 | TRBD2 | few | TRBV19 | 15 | TGTGCCAGTAGTCAGACTAGCTCTAGTTCCTACGAGCAGTACTTC | CASSQTSSSSYEQYF
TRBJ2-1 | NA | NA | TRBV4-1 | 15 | TGCGCCAGCAGCCAAGGTTTGGGACTGGCGGGTGAGCAGTTCTTC | CASSQGLGLAGEQFF
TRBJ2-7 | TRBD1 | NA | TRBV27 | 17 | TGTGCCAGCAGTTTGAGGAGACAGGGGGTCCCAGCCTACGAGCAGTACTTC | CASSLRRQGVPAYEQYF
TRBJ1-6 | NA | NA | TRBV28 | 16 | TGTGCCAGCAGCGGGCAGTTTCAGGGTTGGGATTCACCCCTCCACTTT | CASSGQFQGWDSPLHF
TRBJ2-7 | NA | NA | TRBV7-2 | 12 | TGTGCCAGCAGCGATAGAGCCTACGAGCAGTACTTC | CASSDRAYEQYF
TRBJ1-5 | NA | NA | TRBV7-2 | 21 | TGTGCCAGCAGCTTAGCATTCGGCAGGGCAAGAGTTGATCAGCTCAATCAGCCCCAGCATTTT | CASSLAFGRARVDQLNQPQHF
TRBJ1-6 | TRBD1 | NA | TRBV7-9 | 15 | TGTGCCAGCAGCTTCGCAGGGGGCGTAAATTCACCCCTCCACTTT | CASSFAGGVNSPLHF
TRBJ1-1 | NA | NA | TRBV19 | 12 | TGTGCCAGAAAGAAAGGGGGCACTGAAGCTTTCTTT | CARKKGGTEAFF
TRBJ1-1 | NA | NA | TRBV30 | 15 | TGTGCCTGTATGGCAGGGCCAGCCATGAACACTGAAGCTTTCTTT | CACMAGPAMNTEAFF
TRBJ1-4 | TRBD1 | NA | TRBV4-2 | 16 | TGTGCCAGCAGCCAAGACACCCGGCAGGGGGCACGAAAACTGTTTTTT | CASSQDTRQGARKLFF
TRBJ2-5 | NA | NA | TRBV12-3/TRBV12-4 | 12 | TGTGCCAGCACTTCGACACTGGAGACCCAGTACTTC | CASTSTLETQYF
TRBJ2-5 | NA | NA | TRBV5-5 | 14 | TGTGCCAGCAACACAGGGTCGTACCAAGAGACCCAGTACTTC | CASNTGSYQETQYF
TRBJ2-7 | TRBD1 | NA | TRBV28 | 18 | TGTGCCAGCCGGTTTAGCCGACGGAGGGGGACAGGGCTCTACGAGCAGTACTTC | CASRFSRRRGTGLYEQYF
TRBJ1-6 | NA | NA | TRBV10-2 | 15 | TGCGCCAGCAGTGGGGACTCTACGCCGAATTCACCCCTCCACTTT | CASSGDSTPNSPLHF
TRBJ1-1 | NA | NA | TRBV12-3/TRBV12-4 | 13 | TGTGCCAGCAGTTTTCGCGGTAACACTGAAGCTTTCTTT | CASSFRGNTEAFF
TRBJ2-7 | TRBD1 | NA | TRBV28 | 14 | TGTGCCAGCAGTTTACCAGGGGGCGCGTCACAGCAGTACTTC | CASSLPGGASQQYF
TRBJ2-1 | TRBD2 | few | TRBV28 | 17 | TGTGCCAGCAGCCCAACCCGGACTAGCGGGAGTTACAATGAGCAGTTCTTC | CASSPTRTSGSYNEQFF
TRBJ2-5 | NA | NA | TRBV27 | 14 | TGTGCCAGCAGTTTAAATCAGGGATTGGAGACCCAGTACTTC | CASSLNQGLETQYF